Listed below are T cell receptor beta chains from one sample, sequenced in a study of T cells in Graves' hyperthyroidism and ophthalmopathy. MiXCR, applied by TCRdb to the multiplex PCR reads, yields one record per CDR3 protein. Seen here are hundreds of thousands of distinct CDR3 sequences, 16% observed once, and the top ten hold 15% to 20%. The sequenced material came from blood. The receptors were gathered from a woman aged 18-29 years with Graves' hyperthyroidism. CDR3s include the opening cysteine and the closing phenylalanine or tryptophan. The D gene is left open where the match is weak. Rows give clone size only sometimes, using once, few, many, or a class for an expanded clone.

CDR3 DNA | CDR3 protein | clone size | J gene | D gene | V gene
TGTGCCAGCGCCGCTAGCCGGGTAAACACTGAAGCTTTCTTT | CASAASRVNTEAFF | many | TRBJ1-1 | NA | TRBV13
TGCAGTGCAACCGGGACTAGCACTTGGGACAATGAGCAGTTCTTC | CSATGTSTWDNEQFF | few | TRBJ2-1 | TRBD2 | TRBV20-1
TGTGCCAGCAGTTTATCCGCCTCACTATCATCTGGAAACACCATATATTTT | CASSLSASLSSGNTIYF | many | TRBJ1-3 | NA | TRBV27
TGTGCCAGCAGCCCCCGGACTAGCGGGGGGGTTTGGAATGAGCAGTTCTTC | CASSPRTSGGVWNEQFF | NA | TRBJ2-1 | TRBD2 | TRBV11-3
TGCAGCGTTACGGGGACGAACACTGAAGCTTTCTTT | CSVTGTNTEAFF | few | TRBJ1-1 | NA | TRBV29-1
TGTGCCAGCAGCTTAAGGAGGGGGAATGGCAAAAACATTCAGTACTTC | CASSLRRGNGKNIQYF | NA | TRBJ2-4 | NA | TRBV3-1
TGTGCCAGCAGGAACGGACAGTACGAGCAGTACTTC | CASRNGQYEQYF | NA | TRBJ2-7 | NA | TRBV6-1
TGTGCCAGCAGAACCTCCCCAGGGGCAAGCTCCTACGAGCAGTACTTC | CASRTSPGASSYEQYF | NA | TRBJ2-7 | NA | TRBV6-1
TGTGCCAGTAGTATCCGGGAAACTAGAATCACTGAGCAGTTCTTC | CASSIRETRITEQFF | many | TRBJ2-1 | NA | TRBV19
TGTGCCAGCAGCTTTTTTGGCATTGTCAATCAGCCCCAGCATTTT | CASSFFGIVNQPQHF | few | TRBJ1-5 | NA | TRBV5-6
TGCGCCAGCAGCTCCGGACTAGCGGGAGGGCGTGTCACAGATACGCAGTATTTT | CASSSGLAGGRVTDTQYF | NA | TRBJ2-3 | TRBD2 | TRBV5-1
TGTGCCACCAGTGATCACCCGGGGCCCCAGCATTTT | CATSDHPGPQHF | few | TRBJ1-5 | NA | TRBV24-1